This record covers a single T cell receptor (beta chain). Original processing notes: Estimated nucleated cell counts came from reference gene primer amplification. This table comes from immunoSEQ multiplex PCR, and its TCRdb copy is limited to in-frame clones, with some not included. D and trimming come from the DNA, and the V and J calls and clone size come from that table. Found here are 250,000 or so clones, nearly 90% of them singletons; the top ten hold 2.1%. The entry originates in a study of blood T cell repertoires in COVID-19. For the study at large: There were acute and convalescent COVID-19 samples, and they came from the United States, Italy and Spain. PBMCs, B-cell-depleted T cells, or T cells provided the cDNA or gDNA that made up the material.

Per the germline V gene, CDR1 is LNHDA and CDR2 is SQIVND (reference sequence). V gave up 4 bases and J gave up 4 bases; unmatched junction bases: 7. The CDR3 covers 15 residues. Enrolment of Seattle patients took place during active infection, and they were followed longitudinally. This sequence originates from a woman aged 55-75 years with COVID-19, enrolled during active disease. V is TRBV19 and J is TRBJ1-2; TRBD1 aligns across 9 bases. Specimen: peripheral blood. The CDR3 region has the DNA TGTGCCAGTAGTACACAGGGGGCGGTGGTCTATGGCTACACCTTC. This encodes CASSTQGAVVYGYTF.